This passage covers 19 T cell receptor beta chains from one sample sequenced in a study of T cell clonality in common variable immunodeficiency. The antigens for these receptors are not known. General study points: Common variable immunodeficiency TCR beta sequences reportedly had fewer deletions and N-nucleotide insertions.

Produced via immunoSEQ multiplex PCR; TCRdb's table is partial and in-frame only. The sample contains some 30,000 clones, none of them singletons. Sequenced: peripheral blood mononuclear cells. The origin of the receptors is a human donor with common variable immunodeficiency.

This clone was recorded many times. The read ends 3 residues before the CDR3 terminus; that terminus is restored from the germline J gene. J is TRBJ2-5 and V is TRBV5-1, with TRBD2 matching 13 bases. After removal of 4 bases from V and 7 bases from J, the junction contained 16 bases not matched to a gene. The CDR3 consists of 18 residues. CDR1 SGHRS and CDR2 YFSETQ come from the germline V gene. The CDR3 reads CASSRQPDTSGGGGTQYF. CDR3 DNA, as far as it was read: TGCGCCAGCAGCCGACAACCAGATACTAGCGGGGGGGGCGGGACC.

Regarding this clone: Read coverage stops 3 residues before the CDR3 terminus; the germline J gene supplies the remainder. V is TRBV19 and J is TRBJ1-5, with a tentative D call TRBD1 (5 bases). Germline V gives CDR1 LNHDA, CDR2 SQIVND (reference sequence). The germline V and J ends were trimmed by 4 bases and 3 bases, with 16 bases remaining between them. The length of the CDR3 is 16 residues. The part of the CDR3 DNA that was read is TGTGCCAGTAGTAAGGACAATTCGTCGCCCAATCAGCCC. Protein: CASSKDNSSPNQP. The full CDR3 sequence reads CASSKDNSSPNQPQHF.

In this sample, this clone turned up a few times. The sequence runs out 3 residues before the end of the CDR3; the remainder is reconstructed from the germline J gene. V is TRBV7-9 and J is TRBJ1-1, with 7 bases identical to TRBD1. From germline, CDR1 is SEHNR and CDR2 FQNEAQ (reference sequence). The CDR3 contains 12 residues. This chain's CDR3 is CASSEGQREAFF. Incomplete CDR3 DNA: TGTGCCAGCAGCGAGGGACAGAGAGAA.

This clone was counted many times. The CDR3 end falls 3 residues outside the read, so it is completed with the germline J gene. The chain uses TRBV5-6 and TRBJ1-1, with TRBD1 as a possible D gene (6 bases). CDR1 SGHDT and CDR2 YYEEEE come from the germline V gene. Between the trimmed V and J ends, which lost 4 bases and 3 bases, there was a span of 13 bases. The CDR3 loop spans 14 amino acids. CDR3 amino acids: CASSGRGGYTEAFF. The CDR3 bases that were read are TGTGCCAGCAGCGGCAGGGGAGGGTACACTGAA.

As for this clone: Read sequence stops 3 residues before the CDR3 end, and the germline J gene provides the missing end. Other DNA sequences in this specimen translate into the identical CDR3. The chain couples TRBV19 to TRBJ2-7; a weak D match, TRBD2 (6 bases). Germline V gives CDR1 LNHDA, CDR2 SQIVND (reference sequence). The CDR3 has 13 amino acids. Between the trimmed V and J ends, which lost 1 base and 2 bases, there was a span of 6 bases. CDR3 region: CASSIGGAYEQYF. Partial CDR3 DNA: TGTGCCAGTAGTATAGGGGGGGCCTACGAG.

This clone has just a few counts. The read stops 3 residues short of the end of the CDR3; the missing end is completed from the germline J gene. V is TRBV19 and J is TRBJ2-5, with 12 bases matching TRBD2. The germline gives CDR1 LNHDA, CDR2 SQIVND (reference sequence). CDR3 length equals 13 residues. The CDR3 sequence is CASRTSGGETQYF. Partial CDR3 DNA: TGTGCCAGTAGGACTAGCGGGGGTGAAACC.

This clone was observed a handful of times. The missing CDR3 end, 3 residues past where the read stops, is filled in from the germline J gene. The chain uses TRBV19 and TRBJ2-7; D is perhaps TRBD2 (6 bases). Germline-derived CDR1 and CDR2 are LNHDA and SQIVND (reference sequence). The CDR3 is 14 residues long. Trimming stripped 5 bases from V and 6 bases from J, with 17 bases between. CDR3 DNA, as far as it was read: TGTGCCAGTAGTCCAGACCGCAGGCGGGGCGAG. Its protein product is CASSPDRRRGE. The full-length CDR3 reads as CASSPDRRRGEQYF. The full variable domain, in which reference TRBV19 and TRBJ2-7 provide the parts outside the CDR3, is DGGITQSPKYLFRKEGQNVTLSCEQNLNHDAMYWYRQDPGQGLRLIYYSQIVNDFQKGDIAEGYSVSREKKESFPLTVTSAQKNPTAFYLCASSPDRRRGEQYFGPGTRLTVT.

For this clone: The read stops 3 residues short of the end of the CDR3; the missing end is completed from the germline J gene. This chain links TRBV11-3 with TRBJ1-2; the match to TRBD1 covers 10 bases. The CDR3 runs to 15 residues. Per the germline V gene, CDR1 is SGHNT and CDR2 is YENEEA. The V and J ends lost 5 bases and 7 bases, in that order; junction bases with no gene match: 10. This CDR3 reads CASSGPDRGRLGYTF. The covered CDR3 bases are TGTGCCAGCAGCGGACCCGACAGGGGGCGGCTTGGC.

A few counts support this clone. From the germline J gene comes the end of the CDR3, since the read stops 3 residues before it. The V and J genes are TRBV29-1 and TRBJ2-5, with 11 bases matching TRBD2. V was clipped by 3 bases and J by 4 bases; unmatched bases: 10. Germline V gene lookup returns CDR1 SQVTM and CDR2 ANQGSEA. The CDR3 extends over 16 amino acids. Incomplete CDR3 DNA: TGCAGCGTTGATTCCCGTAGCGGGGGGGCCCGAGAGACC. Translation: CSVDSRSGGARET. The complete CDR3 protein is CSVDSRSGGARETQYF.

This clone appeared a few times. The read terminates 3 residues before the CDR3 end, so the remaining end is supplied by the germline J gene. The rearrangement joins TRBV11-1 to TRBJ1-1; possibly TRBD1 for D (6 bases). This CDR3 is 15 amino acids long. The germline V gene has CDR1 SGHAT and CDR2 FQDESV (reference sequence). The CDR3 spells CASIDSIGTDREAFF. The part of the CDR3 DNA that was read is TGTGCCAGCATCGATTCTATTGGTACGGACAGAGAA.

About this clone: The read ends 3 residues shy of where the CDR3 ends; the end is completed using the germline J gene. V is TRBV6-2 or TRBV6-3 and J is TRBJ2-7, with 9 positions matching TRBD1. V lost 5 bases and J lost 3; bases outside the gene matches: 5. This CDR3 region has 14 residues. CDR1 and CDR2 from the germline V gene are MNHEY and SVGEGT. CDR3 sequence: CASSSRDRVYEQYF. CDR3 bases read: TGTGCCAGCAGTAGTCGGGACAGGGTCTACGAG.

On this clone itself: The read is 3 residues too short to cover the CDR3 end, so that end is filled in from the germline J gene. The chain links TRBV30 to TRBJ1-1; possible D gene TRBD1, 6 bases. The germline V and J ends were trimmed by 1 base and 3 bases, with 9 bases remaining between them. Germline-derived CDR1 and CDR2 are GTSNPN and SVGIG (reference sequence). CDR3 length: 13 residues. The CDR3 spells CAWSAQGYTEAFF. CDR3 DNA, as far as it was read: TGTGCCTGGAGTGCGCAGGGGTACACTGAA. Using reference TRBV30 and TRBJ1-1 for the parts outside the CDR3, the full variable domain is SQTIHQWPATLVQPVGSPLSLECTVEGTSNPNLYWYRQAAGRGLQLLFYSVGIGQISSEVPQNLSASRPQDRQFILSSKKLLLSDSGFYLCAWSAQGYTEAFFGQGTRLTVV.

A few counts support this clone. The CDR3 end is not reached by the read, which stops 3 residues before it; the germline J gene fills it in. The J gene is TRBJ2-5, the V gene TRBV13, with TRBD2 matching over 12 bases. The CDR3 totals 16 residues. V was pared by 5 bases and J by 0 bases, with 4 bases of the junction left unmatched. CDR1 is PRHDT, CDR2 FYEKMQ, per germline (reference sequence). The CDR3 here is CASSLTSGGNQETQYF. CDR3 DNA (partial): TGTGCCAGCAGCCTGACTAGCGGGGGCAACCAAGAGACC.

This clone turned up a few times. The CDR3 end falls 3 residues outside the read, so it is completed with the germline J gene. J is TRBJ1-1 and V is TRBV19; perhaps TRBD1 as D (6 bases). V was trimmed by 7 bases and J by 4 bases, leaving 16 bases between them. CDR1 and CDR2 from the germline V gene are LNHDA and SQIVND (reference sequence). The CDR3 sequence is 14 residues long. The DNA read from the CDR3 is TGTGCCAGTATGAAGAGGGGGAAGTTCACTGAA. This encodes CASMKRGKFTE. The CDR3 in full is CASMKRGKFTEAFF.

A few counts support this clone. The read is 3 residues too short to cover the CDR3 end, so that end is filled in from the germline J gene. V gene TRBV7-6 combines with J gene TRBJ1-1, with 10 bases fitting TRBD1. The V gene's germline CDR1 is SGHVS and CDR2 FNYEAQ. V lost 2 bases and J lost 3; bases outside the gene matches: 6. The CDR3 contains 16 residues. The sequenced part of the CDR3 DNA is TGTGCCAGCAGCTTAAGGGGGACAGGGGTAGACACTGAA. Its translation is CASSLRGTGVDTE. The CDR3 in full is CASSLRGTGVDTEAFF.

In this sample, this clone turned up many times. The read terminates 3 residues before the CDR3 end, so the remaining end is supplied by the germline J gene. The chain has TRBV5-1 and TRBJ1-5; D unresolved. The ends were cut back, 7 bases at V and 0 bases at J, with 14 bases in the middle. The CDR3 is 15 amino acids. Germline values: CDR1 SGHRS, CDR2 YFSETQ. CDR3 DNA (partial): TGCGCCAGCGCACCGGCGGTTTATAGCAATCAGCCC. It translates to CASAPAVYSNQP. In full, the CDR3 reads CASAPAVYSNQPQHF.

This clone came up many times. The read ends 3 residues early relative to the CDR3; the germline J gene fills the gap. The rearrangement links TRBV5-1 to TRBJ2-3; TRBD1 might be the D (6 bases). Trimming cost V 2 bases and J 4 bases, with 14 bases left between them. The CDR3 covers 15 residues. CDR1 is SGHRS, CDR2 YFSETQ, per germline. The sequenced part of the CDR3 DNA is TGCGCCAGCAGCTTCGATCTCAGGGGCGCAGATACG. Translation gives CASSFDLRGADT. The entire CDR3 protein reads CASSFDLRGADTQYF.

This clone was counted between two and nine times. The read ends 3 residues early relative to the CDR3; the germline J gene fills the gap. This rearrangement joins TRBV20-1 to TRBJ1-1; 7 bases are shared with TRBD1. V lost 5 bases to trimming and J lost 1 base; unmatched junction nucleotides: 10. The length of the CDR3 is 15 residues. Germline loops: CDR1 DFQATT, CDR2 SNEGSKA (reference sequence). The sequenced part of the CDR3 DNA is TGCAGTGCTTCCTTGGGGACAGATAAGAACACTGAA. It translates to CSASLGTDKNTE. In full, the CDR3 reads CSASLGTDKNTEAFF.

In regard to this clone: The read finishes 3 residues shy of the CDR3 end, and the germline J gene is used to complete it. This chain joins TRBV5-1 and TRBJ2-7, with 12 positions matching TRBD1. V trimming: 6 bases; J trimming: 4 bases; junction bases outside the gene matches: 26. The CDR3 is 21 residues long. The germline V gene encodes CDR1 SGHRS and CDR2 YFSETQ. The sequenced CDR3 bases are TGCGCCAGCATCCTTAGACCTTCCGGGACAGGGGGCTACTCGGGGAGTTACGAG. Translation: CASILRPSGTGGYSGSYE. The full CDR3 reads CASILRPSGTGGYSGSYEQYF.